A selection of T cell receptor beta chains follows, all from one sample in a study of cytomegalovirus exposure and HLA in healthy donors. Produced via immunoSEQ multiplex PCR; TCRdb's table is partial and in-frame only. Of approximately 190,000 clones in the sample, around four fifths were seen once. Sequenced input: PBMCs. Every receptor here comes from a man between 18 and 35 years old in good health and CMV-seropositive. CDR3s include the opening cysteine and the closing phenylalanine or tryptophan. The D gene is left open where the match is weak. Some rows have no size entry. The others give once, few or many, or a class for an expanded clone.

d_gene	v_gene	j_gene	abundance	CDR3nt	CDR3aa
NA	TRBV6-1	TRBJ2-7	once	TGTGCCAGCAGGGGGGACCGGGACAAGCCCTACGAGCAGTACTTC	CASRGDRDKPYEQYF
TRBD1	TRBV5-1	TRBJ1-3	NA	TGCGCCAGCAGCCGTGACAGGGTGCCTGGAAACACCATATATTTT	CASSRDRVPGNTIYF
NA	TRBV4-1	TRBJ2-7	many	TGCGCCAGCAGCCAAGTCGGTCTAGCGACGTACGAGCAGTACTTC	CASSQVGLATYEQYF
NA	TRBV30	TRBJ2-7	NA	TGTGCCTGGACCCCCTCGGTCCCTCGCTCCTACGAGCAGTACTTC	CAWTPSVPRSYEQYF
NA	TRBV5-4	TRBJ2-7	NA	TGTGCCAGCAGACGCGGGACCGCAAGCTCCTACGAGCAGTACTTC	CASRRGTASSYEQYF
TRBD2	TRBV5-1	TRBJ2-7	NA	TGCGCCAGCAGCCTGGGGACTAGCGGGTCCTACGAGCAGTACTTC	CASSLGTSGSYEQYF
TRBD2	TRBV27	TRBJ2-1	NA	TGTGCCAGCAGTTTCGTCGGCGGGAGGGAGTTCTTC	CASSFVGGREFF
NA	TRBV21-1	TRBJ1-1	NA	TGTGCCAGCAGCAAAGCAGTCCAGGAGGGGATGAAAGCTTTCTTT	CASSKAVQEGMKAFF
NA	TRBV9	TRBJ1-3	NA	TGTGCCAGCAGCGGAGGGATTGTGGGAAACACCATATATTTT	CASSGGIVGNTIYF
TRBD1	TRBV28	TRBJ1-1	NA	TGTGCCAGCAGTTCGCGGACAGGGCAGAACACTGAAGCTTTCTTT	CASSSRTGQNTEAFF
TRBD1	TRBV18	TRBJ1-4	NA	TGTGCCAGCTCACCCGGGACAGGGAATGAAAAACTGTTTTTT	CASSPGTGNEKLFF
NA	TRBV29-1	TRBJ1-5	NA	TGCAGCACCTGGGGGGGCGGAAATCAGCCCCAGCATTTT	CSTWGGGNQPQHF
TRBD1	TRBV27	TRBJ2-7	few	TGTGCCAGCAGTCGGGACAGCTCCTACGAGCAGTACTTC	CASSRDSSYEQYF
TRBD2	TRBV11-2	TRBJ2-1	NA	TGTGCCAGCAGACATAGCGGGAGCTCCTACAATGAGCAGTTCTTC	CASRHSGSSYNEQFF
NA	TRBV27	TRBJ1-2	NA	TGTGCCAGCAGTTTATCGCGTACGTCTATCGGCTACACCTTC	CASSLSRTSIGYTF
TRBD1	TRBV5-1	TRBJ1-1	NA	TGCGCCAGCACACCGGGACAGGGGGTGAGGCGAGCTTTCTTT	CASTPGQGVRRAFF
TRBD1	TRBV30	TRBJ2-7	NA	TGTGCCTTTGAGGACAGGCTCGTAGAGCAGTACTTC	CAFEDRLVEQYF
NA	TRBV6-5	TRBJ2-7	NA	TGTGCCACCCTATCGACTAGTTCCTACGAGCAGTACTTC	CATLSTSSYEQYF
NA	TRBV7-8	TRBJ2-7	few	TGTGCCAGCAGCAGCTACCACGAGCAGTACTTC	CASSSYHEQYF
TRBD1	TRBV27	TRBJ1-2	NA	TGTGCCAGCAGTACCCGGACAGGATTGAACTATGGCTACACCTTC	CASSTRTGLNYGYTF